Presented here are 17 T cell receptor beta chains from one specimen sequenced in a study of Ad26.COV2.S vaccination and SARS-CoV-2 variants. Treatment indicated: about 20 received Ad26.COV2.S at low or high dose, single or two shots; 5 received placebo; per-sample allocation not given. All samples were drawn on day 63, counting from the first vaccine or placebo injection. The method was immunoSEQ multiplex PCR; TCRdb's version includes in-frame clones alone and lacks a portion of them. The sample lists roughly 400,000 clones, about 90% occurring once. The source material was peripheral blood, sampled in a trial of Ad26.COV2.S vaccine versus placebo. The receptors here all came from a person aged 18-65 years who received the Ad26.COV2.S COVID-19 vaccine or a placebo.

V usage is TRBV5-6 and J usage is TRBJ2-7, with a weak D call TRBD2 (5 bases). This CDR3 is built from 15 residues. From germline, CDR1 is SGHDT and CDR2 YYEEEE. V lost 3 bases and J 5 bases, leaving 18 bases between the germline ends. DNA of the CDR3: TGTGCCAGCAGCTGGAGGTCTAAAATACCCGACGAGCAGTACTTC. It specifies CASSWRSKIPDEQYF.

The J gene is TRBJ2-7, the V gene TRBV7-9, with D hard to call. V lost 5 bases and J 3 bases, leaving 11 bases between the germline ends. There are 13 residues in the CDR3. Germline values: CDR1 SEHNR, CDR2 FQNEAQ (reference sequence). CDR3 in DNA: TGTGCCAGCAGCCCCCGATTGGGCTACGAGCAGTACTTC. Translation: CASSPRLGYEQYF.

The chain combines TRBV7-3 with TRBJ2-1; no clear D gene. Germline V gene lookup returns CDR1 SGHTA and CDR2 FQGTGA. V was cut by 5 bases and J by 1 base, with 12 bases left in between. This CDR3 spans 15 amino acids. Here the CDR3 DNA reads TGTGCCAGCAGCCCCCAGGCGGCATCCTACAATGAGCAGTTCTTC. Its protein is CASSPQAASYNEQFF.

The J gene is TRBJ2-7, the V gene TRBV3-1 (or the pseudogene TRBV3-2); D remains unclear. The V gene's germline CDR1 is LGHDT and CDR2 YNNKEL (reference sequence). V lost 0 bases and J 0 bases, leaving 18 bases between the germline ends. This CDR3 has 18 amino acids. CDR3 nucleotide sequence: TGTGCCAGCAGCCAAGATGTTCGATCTTTTACATCCTCCTACGAGCAGTACTTC. Encoded protein: CASSQDVRSFTSSYEQYF.

This clone was detected only a few times. The rearrangement uses TRBV15 and TRBJ1-4; tentative D call: TRBD1 (5 bases). The CDR3 is 14 amino acids. CDR1 and CDR2 from the germline V gene are LNHNV and YYDKDF (reference sequence). V was clipped by 6 bases and J by 8 bases, with 16 bases between them. The CDR3 region is CATRPGGGREKLFF. In nucleotides, the CDR3 is TGTGCCACCAGGCCGGGGGGTGGCCGCGAAAAACTGTTTTTT.

This sequence joins TRBV19 and TRBJ2-1; 13 nucleotides line up with TRBD2. This CDR3 region has 15 residues. Trimming removed 7 bases from V and 6 bases from J; junction bases left unmatched: 6. Germline V gives CDR1 LNHDA, CDR2 SQIVND (reference sequence). CDR3 loop: CASTLLAGGRNEQFF. DNA for the CDR3: TGTGCCAGTACCTTACTAGCGGGAGGGCGCAATGAGCAGTTCTTC.

The V and J genes are TRBV9 and TRBJ2-1; TRBD2 agrees at 9 bases. Germline loops: CDR1 SGDLS, CDR2 YYNGEE. Unmatched junction bases numbered 12, after V lost 0 bases and J lost 8 bases. The length of the CDR3 is 17 residues. This chain's CDR3 is CASSVEPLLAGNYEQFF. CDR3 DNA: TGTGCCAGCAGCGTAGAACCTCTCCTAGCGGGAAACTATGAGCAGTTCTTC.

V and J are TRBV29-1 and TRBJ2-1; 9 nucleotides match TRBD1. The length of the CDR3 is 16 residues. Germline values: CDR1 SQVTM, CDR2 ANQGSEA. Trimming at V came to 1 base and at J to 2 bases, leaving 6 bases not matched to a gene. CDR3 sequence: CSVEGHNRGPYNEQFF. CDR3 sequence (DNA): TGCAGCGTTGAAGGTCATAACAGGGGGCCCTACAATGAGCAGTTCTTC.

The gene calls are TRBV7-2 and TRBJ2-1; D gene unclear. Trimming removed 1 base at V and 4 bases at J, with 5 bases between. Per the germline V gene, CDR1 is SGHTA and CDR2 is FQGNSA. This CDR3 has 13 amino acids. CDR3 in DNA: TGTGCCAGCAGCTTAGTGGGGTACAATGAGCAGTTCTTC. Encoded protein: CASSLVGYNEQFF. The variable domain in full, with the rest retrieved from reference TRBV7-2 and TRBJ2-1, is GAGVSQSPSNKVTEKGKDVELRCDPISGHTALYWYRQSLGQGLEFLIYFQGNSAPDKSGLPSDRFSAERTGGSVSTLTIQRTQQEDSAVYLCASSLVGYNEQFFGPGTRLTVL.

The CDR3 DNA reads as TGTGCCAGCGGGGGACTCGGGACCCACTATGGCTACACCTTC. Amino acids: CASGGLGTHYGYTF. The V call is TRBV9, the J call TRBJ1-2; D may be TRBD1 (5 bases). The germline gives CDR1 SGDLS, CDR2 YYNGEE. Trimming removed 7 bases from V and 3 bases from J, with 16 bases in between. The CDR3 contains 14 residues.

V usage is TRBV3-1 (or the pseudogene TRBV3-2) and J usage is TRBJ1-1; D may be TRBD1 (5 bases). CDR3 size: 13 residues. V gave up 3 bases and J gave up 5 bases, with 10 bases separating them. The germline V gene encodes CDR1 LGHDT and CDR2 YNNKEL (reference sequence). Written as DNA, the CDR3 is TGTGCCAGCAGCCAGTCCCGGGGGACTGAAGCTTTCTTT. Its protein is CASSQSRGTEAFF.

The count of this clone is one. The genes are TRBV11-2 and TRBJ2-5; possibly TRBD1 or TRBD2 for D (5 bases each). V was cut by 1 base and J by 4 bases, with 16 bases left in between. Per germline, CDR1 SGHAT and CDR2 FQNNGV. This CDR3 region has 16 residues. The CDR3 loop is CASSLGWGNKRETQYF. CDR3 in DNA: TGTGCCAGCAGCTTAGGGTGGGGGAATAAGAGAGAGACCCAGTACTTC.

V usage is TRBV28 and J usage is TRBJ2-3; the D gene is possibly TRBD1 (5 bases). The germline V and J ends were trimmed by 5 bases and 3 bases, with 6 bases remaining between them. This CDR3 contains 12 residues. Germline CDR1 is MDHEN and CDR2 is SYDVKM. The CDR3 protein is CASSGATDTQYF. The CDR3 DNA reads TGTGCCAGCAGTGGGGCGACAGATACGCAGTATTTT.

Note on this clone: At one of its ends the junction is not consistent with the germline gene, which may arise from a read error. The rearrangement links TRBV4-3 to TRBJ2-1; D gene uncertain. The CDR3 runs to 12 residues. Germline CDR1 LGHNA, CDR2 YSLEER. The CDR3, as DNA: TGCACCAGCAGCCTCTACGACAATGAGCAGTTCTTC. It yields the protein CTSSLYDNEQFF.

This rearrangement joins TRBV6-6 to TRBJ2-7; D is perhaps TRBD2 (6 bases). The V and J ends lost 4 bases and 3 bases respectively, with 10 bases between them. CDR1 is MNHNY and CDR2 is SVGAGI in the germline V gene (reference sequence). The CDR3 loop spans 13 amino acids. The CDR3 region is CASSSPGVYEQYF. The CDR3 region has the DNA TGTGCCAGCAGTTCTCCGGGAGTCTACGAGCAGTACTTC.

This sequence joins TRBV7-6 and TRBJ2-6; possibly TRBD1 or TRBD2 for D (6 bases each). The CDR3 length is 17 residues. The V and J ends lost 1 base and 2 bases respectively, with 12 bases between them. The germline V gene encodes CDR1 SGHVS and CDR2 FNYEAQ. The CDR3 is CASSLVGGAAGANVLTF. The CDR3 bases are TGTGCCAGCAGCTTAGTGGGGGGCGCGGCTGGGGCCAACGTCCTGACTTTC.

V and J are TRBV25-1 and TRBJ2-7, with D unclear. The CDR3 contains 12 residues. Trimming removed 2 bases at V and 4 bases at J, with 6 bases between. Germline loops: CDR1 MGHDK, CDR2 SYGVNS. This chain's CDR3 is CASSEGVYEQYF. The CDR3 bases are TGTGCCAGCAGTGAAGGGGTTTACGAGCAGTACTTC.